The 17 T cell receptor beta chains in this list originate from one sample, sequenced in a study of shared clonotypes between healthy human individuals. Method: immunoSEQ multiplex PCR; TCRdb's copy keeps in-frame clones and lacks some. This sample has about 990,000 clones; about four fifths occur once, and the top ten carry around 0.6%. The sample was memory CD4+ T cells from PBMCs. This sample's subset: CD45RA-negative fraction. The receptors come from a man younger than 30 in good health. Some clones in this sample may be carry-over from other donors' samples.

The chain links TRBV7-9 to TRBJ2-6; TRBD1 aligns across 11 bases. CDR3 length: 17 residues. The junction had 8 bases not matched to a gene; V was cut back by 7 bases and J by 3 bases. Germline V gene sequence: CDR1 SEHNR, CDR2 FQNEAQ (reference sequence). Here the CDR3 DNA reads TGTGCCAGCAAGCGGACAGGGGGCTCGGGTGGGGCCAACGTCCTGACTTTC. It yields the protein CASKRTGGSGGANVLTF.

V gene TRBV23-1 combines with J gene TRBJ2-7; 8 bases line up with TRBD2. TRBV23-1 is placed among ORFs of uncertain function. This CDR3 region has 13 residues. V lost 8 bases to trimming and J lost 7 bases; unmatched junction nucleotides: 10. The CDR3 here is CASPPAGVEEQYF. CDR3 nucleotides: TGCGCCAGCCCCCCAGCGGGAGTCGAAGAGCAGTACTTC.

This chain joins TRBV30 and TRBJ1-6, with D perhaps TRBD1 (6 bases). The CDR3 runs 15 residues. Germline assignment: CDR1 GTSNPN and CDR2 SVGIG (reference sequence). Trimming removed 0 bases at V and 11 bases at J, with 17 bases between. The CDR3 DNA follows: TGTGCCTGGAGTGTAAGGGGGACAAGGGGGGCACCCCTCCACTTT. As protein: CAWSVRGTRGAPLHF.

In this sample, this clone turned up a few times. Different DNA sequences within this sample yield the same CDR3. The chain's CDR3 is CASSQQGYEQYF. In DNA form, the CDR3 reads TGTGCCAGTAGCCAACAGGGCTACGAGCAGTACTTC. The chain combines TRBV19 with TRBJ2-7, with a possible D match to TRBD1 (6 bases). Looked up from germline, CDR1 is LNHDA and CDR2 is SQIVND (reference sequence). V lost 6 bases and J lost 3, with 9 bases in between. CDR3 length equals 12 residues.

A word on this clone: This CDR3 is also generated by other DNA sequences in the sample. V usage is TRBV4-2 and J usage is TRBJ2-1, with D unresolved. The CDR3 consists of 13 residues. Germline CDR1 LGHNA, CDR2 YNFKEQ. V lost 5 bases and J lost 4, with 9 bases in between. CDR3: CASSRDRYNEQFF. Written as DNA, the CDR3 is TGTGCCAGCAGCAGGGATCGGTACAATGAGCAGTTCTTC.

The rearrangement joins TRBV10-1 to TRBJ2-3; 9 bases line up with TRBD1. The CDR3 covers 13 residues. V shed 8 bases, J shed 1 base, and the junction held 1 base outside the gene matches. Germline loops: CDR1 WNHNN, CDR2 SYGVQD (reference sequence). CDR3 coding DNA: TGCGCCAGCGGGACAGGGCGCACAGATACGCAGTATTTT. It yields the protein CASGTGRTDTQYF.

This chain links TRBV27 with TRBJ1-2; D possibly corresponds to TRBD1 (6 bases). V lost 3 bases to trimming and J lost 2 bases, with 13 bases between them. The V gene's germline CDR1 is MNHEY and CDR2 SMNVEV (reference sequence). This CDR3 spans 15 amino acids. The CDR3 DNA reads TGTGCCAGCAGTTTTGATCACAGGGACAACTATGGCTACACCTTC. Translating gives CASSFDHRDNYGYTF.

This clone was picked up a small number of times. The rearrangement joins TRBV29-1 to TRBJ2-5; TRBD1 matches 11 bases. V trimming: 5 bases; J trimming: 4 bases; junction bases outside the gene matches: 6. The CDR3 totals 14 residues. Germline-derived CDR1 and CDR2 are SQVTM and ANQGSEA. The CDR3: CSVRGTGGSETQYF. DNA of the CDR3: TGCAGCGTTCGGGGGACAGGGGGGTCAGAGACCCAGTACTTC.

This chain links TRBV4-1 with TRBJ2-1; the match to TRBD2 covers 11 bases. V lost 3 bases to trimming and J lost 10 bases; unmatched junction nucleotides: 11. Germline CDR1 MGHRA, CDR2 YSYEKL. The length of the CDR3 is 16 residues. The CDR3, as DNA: TGCGCCAGCAGCCAGGAGACACTAGCGGGAGTCGGAGAGCAGTTCTTC. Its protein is CASSQETLAGVGEQFF.

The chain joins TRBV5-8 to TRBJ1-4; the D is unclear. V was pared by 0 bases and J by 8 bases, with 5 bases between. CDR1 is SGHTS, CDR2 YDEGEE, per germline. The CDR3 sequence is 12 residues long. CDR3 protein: CASSLGPEKLFF. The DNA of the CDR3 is TGTGCCAGCAGCTTGGGGCCCGAAAAACTGTTTTTT.

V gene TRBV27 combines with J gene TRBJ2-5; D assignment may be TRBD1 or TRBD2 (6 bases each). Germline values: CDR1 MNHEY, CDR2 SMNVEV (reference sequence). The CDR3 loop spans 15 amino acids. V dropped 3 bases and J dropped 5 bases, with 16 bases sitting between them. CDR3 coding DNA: TGTGCCAGCAGTTTGGGGGTCGGGGGCCGGGAGACCCAGTACTTC. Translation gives CASSLGVGGRETQYF.

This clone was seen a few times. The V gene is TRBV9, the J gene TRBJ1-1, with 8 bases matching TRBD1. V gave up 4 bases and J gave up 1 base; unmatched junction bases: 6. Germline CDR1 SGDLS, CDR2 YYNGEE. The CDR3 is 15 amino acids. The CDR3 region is CASSPFGQGNTEAFF. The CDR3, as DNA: TGTGCCAGCAGCCCTTTTGGACAGGGGAACACTGAAGCTTTCTTT.

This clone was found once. CDR3 in amino acids: CASSPTQLNYGYTF. CDR3 nucleotide sequence: TGCGCCAGCAGCCCCACCCAGCTTAACTATGGCTACACCTTC. The genes are TRBV5-1 and TRBJ1-2; D unclear. V gave up 4 bases and J gave up 1 base, with 11 bases separating them. The CDR3 loop spans 14 amino acids. Germline V CDR1 and CDR2: SGHRS, YFSETQ.

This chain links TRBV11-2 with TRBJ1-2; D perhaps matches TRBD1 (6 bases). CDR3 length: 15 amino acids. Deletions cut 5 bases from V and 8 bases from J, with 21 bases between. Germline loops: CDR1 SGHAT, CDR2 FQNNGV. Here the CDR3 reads CASSDRIIQGGGYTF. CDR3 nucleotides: TGTGCCAGCAGCGACAGGATTATCCAAGGCGGAGGCTACACCTTC.

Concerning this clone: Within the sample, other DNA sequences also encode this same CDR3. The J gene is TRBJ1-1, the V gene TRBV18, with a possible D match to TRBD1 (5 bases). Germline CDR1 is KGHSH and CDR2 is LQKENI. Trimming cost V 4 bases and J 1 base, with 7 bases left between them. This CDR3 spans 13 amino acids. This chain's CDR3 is CASSLGQNTEAFF. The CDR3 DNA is TGTGCCAGCTCACTAGGACAGAACACTGAAGCTTTCTTT. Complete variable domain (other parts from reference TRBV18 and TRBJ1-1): NAGVMQNPRHLVRRRGQEARLRCSPMKGHSHVYWYRQLPEEGLKFMVYLQKENIIDESGMPKERFSAEFPKEGPSILRIQQVVRGDSAAYFCASSLGQNTEAFFGQGTRLTVV.

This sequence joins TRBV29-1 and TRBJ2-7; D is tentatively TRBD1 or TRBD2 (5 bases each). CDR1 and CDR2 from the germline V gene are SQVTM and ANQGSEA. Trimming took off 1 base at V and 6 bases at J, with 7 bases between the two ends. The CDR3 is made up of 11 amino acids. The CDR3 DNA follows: TGCAGCGTTGAAGGGGGACGCGAGCAGTACTTC. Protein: CSVEGGREQYF.

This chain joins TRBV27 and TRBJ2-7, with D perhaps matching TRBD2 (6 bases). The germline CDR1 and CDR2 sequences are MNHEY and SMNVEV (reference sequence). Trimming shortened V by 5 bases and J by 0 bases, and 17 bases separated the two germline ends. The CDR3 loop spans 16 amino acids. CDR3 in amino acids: CASSRTRLDSSYEQYF. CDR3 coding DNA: TGTGCCAGCAGTAGAACGAGACTAGACAGCTCCTACGAGCAGTACTTC.